The T cell receptor (beta chain) described here comes from a study of cytomegalovirus exposure and HLA in healthy donors. Study observations and caveats: Three chains linked to CMV were shown in vitro to be specific for CMV antigens.

On this clone: Its antigen is as yet unknown.

Germline values: CDR1 SNHLY, CDR2 FYNNEI. Trimming pared 7 bases from V and 3 bases from J, leaving 10 bases between. The CDR3 is 13 amino acids. The PCR ran on 60 Vbeta and 13 Jbeta primers. The data were produced by immunoSEQ multiplex PCR, yet TCRdb's version contains in-frame clones alone and is incomplete. The sample yields about 130,000 clones, over 70% seen once. The V and J genes are TRBV2 and TRBJ1-5; no definite D call. The TCR comes from a woman aged 40 to 50 in good health and CMV-seronegative. The sequenced material came from PBMCs. CDR3 DNA: TGTGCCAGCACCGAAACTTACAATCAGCCCCAGCATTTT. Translating gives CASTETYNQPQHF. Complete variable domain (other parts from reference TRBV2 and TRBJ1-5): EPEVTQTPSHQVTQMGQEVILRCVPISNHLYFYWYRQILGQKVEFLVSFYNNEISEKSEIFDDQFSVERPDGSNFTLKIRSTKLEDSAMYFCASTETYNQPQHFGDGTRLSIL.